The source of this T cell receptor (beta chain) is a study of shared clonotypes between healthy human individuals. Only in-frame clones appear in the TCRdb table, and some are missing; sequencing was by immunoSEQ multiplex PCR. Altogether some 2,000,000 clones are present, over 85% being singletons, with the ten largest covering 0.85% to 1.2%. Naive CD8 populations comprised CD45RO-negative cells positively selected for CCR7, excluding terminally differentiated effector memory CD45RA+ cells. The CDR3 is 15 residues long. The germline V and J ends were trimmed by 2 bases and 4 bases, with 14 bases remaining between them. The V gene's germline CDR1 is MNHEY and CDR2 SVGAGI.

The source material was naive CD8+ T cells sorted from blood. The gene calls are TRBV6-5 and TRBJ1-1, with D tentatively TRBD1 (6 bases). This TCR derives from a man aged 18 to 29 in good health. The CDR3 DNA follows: TGTGCCAGCAGTTACGATGAAGGGGGGACCACTGAAGCTTTCTTT. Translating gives CASSYDEGGTTEAFF.